The rows below give T cell receptor beta chains drawn from one sample of a study of T-cell memory formation after mild COVID-19. TCRdb re-analysed the 5' RACE reads in MiXCR, keeping a single row per CDR3 protein. The data contain 110,000 or so distinct CDR3 sequences, about 20% of them seen just once; the ten biggest clones take up roughly 37%. Sequenced material: PBMCs or a T cell subset sorted from them (not recorded which). The receptors come from a man between 18 and 29 years old who had mild COVID-19 (a few samples of this study predate the infection). Cell type and time point are not known. CDR3s include the opening cysteine and the closing phenylalanine or tryptophan. Each record gives: D gene, clone size, J gene, V gene, CDR3 DNA, CDR3 protein. D genes are given only for firm matches. For some rows the clone size is stated as once, few or many, or as a class when expanded; others skip it.

D: NA; size: few; J: TRBJ2-7; V: TRBV7-8; DNA: TGTGCCAGCAGCTTAGCGCCAGGGACGGGCTACGAGCAGTACTTC; CDR3: CASSLAPGTGYEQYF
D: NA; size: NA; J: TRBJ2-7; V: TRBV20-1; DNA: TGCAGTGCACAGTGGGTCTACGAGCAGTACTTC; CDR3: CSAQWVYEQYF
D: TRBD1; size: NA; J: TRBJ1-5; V: TRBV27; DNA: TGTGCCAGCAGTCCGGGGACAGGCGAGCTGTTGCGGCCCCAGCATTTT; CDR3: CASSPGTGELLRPQHF
D: NA; size: NA; J: TRBJ1-1; V: TRBV5-1; DNA: TGCGCCAGCAGCTTGGACAGCGTTGAAGCTTTCTTT; CDR3: CASSLDSVEAFF
D: NA; size: NA; J: TRBJ2-6; V: TRBV6-5; DNA: TGTGCCAGCAGTTATTATGGCTCTGGGGCCAACGTCCTGACTTTC; CDR3: CASSYYGSGANVLTF
D: NA; size: few; J: TRBJ1-5; V: TRBV7-9; DNA: TGTGCCAGCAGCCGGGAGGGCGTGGATCAGCCCCAGCATTTT; CDR3: CASSREGVDQPQHF
D: NA; size: NA; J: TRBJ2-5; V: TRBV7-3; DNA: TGTGCCAGCAGCTTAGAAGGGATCGGGACCCAGTACTTC; CDR3: CASSLEGIGTQYF
D: NA; size: NA; J: TRBJ2-3; V: TRBV20-1; DNA: TGCAGTGGGGGATCAGATACGCAGTATTTT; CDR3: CSGGSDTQYF
D: NA; size: NA; J: TRBJ2-5; V: TRBV4-1; DNA: TGCGCCAGCAGCCAAGGAGCGAGAGGGCAAGAGACCCAGTACTTC; CDR3: CASSQGARGQETQYF
D: NA; size: NA; J: TRBJ2-3; V: TRBV12-3/TRBV12-4; DNA: TGTGCCAGCAGCTCCCTAGCAGATACGCAGTATTTT; CDR3: CASSSLADTQYF
D: TRBD2; size: few; J: TRBJ2-1; V: TRBV4-1; DNA: TGCGCCAGCAGACCCGGGGGGGGTGACAATGAGCAGTTCTTC; CDR3: CASRPGGGDNEQFF
D: NA; size: few; J: TRBJ1-6; V: TRBV5-1; DNA: TGCGCCAGCAGCTTGGGGGAGGCGGCGAGCGGCCCCCTCCACTTT; CDR3: CASSLGEAASGPLHF
D: NA; size: NA; J: TRBJ2-7; V: TRBV7-2; DNA: TGTGCCAGCAGCTTAGAGTCCGCCGCCTACGAGCAGTACTTC; CDR3: CASSLESAAYEQYF
D: TRBD1; size: NA; J: TRBJ2-2; V: TRBV4-3; DNA: TGCGCCAGCAGCCTACACTTCAACAGGGGCCCCGGGGAGCTGTTTTTT; CDR3: CASSLHFNRGPGELFF
D: TRBD1; size: many; J: TRBJ2-2; V: TRBV12-3/TRBV12-4; DNA: TGTGCCAGCAGCCCTCGGGACAGAGGAACCGGGGAGCTGTTTTTT; CDR3: CASSPRDRGTGELFF
D: TRBD2; size: NA; J: TRBJ2-7; V: TRBV27; DNA: TGTGCCAGCAGTTTGCGGGGGGCCTACGAGCAGTACTTC; CDR3: CASSLRGAYEQYF
D: NA; size: few; J: TRBJ1-5; V: TRBV20-1; DNA: TGCAGTGCTAGAGATTTCGGCTCCGGGCGGCAGCCCCAGCATTTT; CDR3: CSARDFGSGRQPQHF
D: NA; size: NA; J: TRBJ2-2; V: TRBV18; DNA: TGTGCCAGCTCCCCAAAGAGACCGGCGAACACCGGGGAGCTGTTTTTT; CDR3: CASSPKRPANTGELFF
D: TRBD1; size: few; J: TRBJ2-3; V: TRBV12-3/TRBV12-4; DNA: TGTGCCAGCAGGCCAACACCCGGTCAGGGACAGGGGCGAATAGATACGCAGTATTTT; CDR3: CASRPTPGQGQGRIDTQYF
D: TRBD1; size: NA; J: TRBJ2-3; V: TRBV12-3/TRBV12-4; DNA: TGTGCCAGCAGTCGGACAGGGGGCATGGAAGATACGCAGTATTTT; CDR3: CASSRTGGMEDTQYF
D: TRBD1; size: few; J: TRBJ2-1; V: TRBV5-1; DNA: TGCGCCAGCAGCTGGGGACAGGGGGGAGGCGATGAGCAGTTCTTC; CDR3: CASSWGQGGGDEQFF
D: NA; size: NA; J: TRBJ2-3; V: TRBV15; DNA: TGTGCCACCGAAAGCTGGGGCGCAGATACGCAGTATTTT; CDR3: CATESWGADTQYF
D: NA; size: few; J: TRBJ1-3; V: TRBV6-5; DNA: TGTGCCAGCAGTTACTCGAATGGAAACACCATATATTTT; CDR3: CASSYSNGNTIYF
D: NA; size: NA; J: TRBJ1-1; V: TRBV5-1; DNA: TGCGCCAGCAGACAGGGCTTGGCGTATCACACTGAAGCTTTCTTT; CDR3: CASRQGLAYHTEAFF
D: NA; size: few; J: TRBJ1-4; V: TRBV6-2/TRBV6-3; DNA: TGTGCCAGCAGTTACGGTTGGAATGAAAAACTGTTTTTT; CDR3: CASSYGWNEKLFF
D: TRBD2; size: NA; J: TRBJ2-7; V: TRBV6-2/TRBV6-3; DNA: TGTGCCAGCAGTTACCCGCCACTTGCCCCAGCTAGCGGCGAGCAGTACTTC; CDR3: CASSYPPLAPASGEQYF
D: TRBD1; size: NA; J: TRBJ2-5; V: TRBV2; DNA: TGTGCCAGAAAAGAACGGCAGGGGGTACAAGAGACCCAGTACTTC; CDR3: CARKERQGVQETQYF
D: TRBD1; size: NA; J: TRBJ2-1; V: TRBV6-6; DNA: TGTGCCAGCATTGCCCCCTCGGACAGGGGGCCCTACAATGAGCAGTTCTTC; CDR3: CASIAPSDRGPYNEQFF
D: TRBD2; size: few; J: TRBJ2-3; V: TRBV25-1; DNA: TGTGCCAGCAGTGAATATATAGCGGGGGGAATCACAGATACGCAGTATTTT; CDR3: CASSEYIAGGITDTQYF
D: NA; size: NA; J: TRBJ1-1; V: TRBV4-1; DNA: TGCGCCAGCAGCCAAGATGCGAACACTGAAGCTTTCTTT; CDR3: CASSQDANTEAFF
D: NA; size: NA; J: TRBJ1-5; V: TRBV6-2/TRBV6-3; DNA: TGTGCCAGCAGTTACTCGGCTGATCAGCCCCAGCATTTT; CDR3: CASSYSADQPQHF
D: NA; size: many; J: TRBJ2-5; V: TRBV7-9; DNA: TGTGCCAGCAGCTCCGACCCGGGGGGCCCAGAGACCCAGTACTTC; CDR3: CASSSDPGGPETQYF
D: TRBD1; size: NA; J: TRBJ1-2; V: TRBV5-1; DNA: TGCGCCAGCAGCCCGCCTCGACAGGGGGTGAACTATGGCTACACCTTC; CDR3: CASSPPRQGVNYGYTF
D: NA; size: NA; J: TRBJ1-2; V: TRBV20-1; DNA: TGCAGTGCTAGAGGAGTAGACCTGGGCGGGGGCTACACCTTC; CDR3: CSARGVDLGGGYTF
D: TRBD1; size: few; J: TRBJ1-2; V: TRBV7-2; DNA: TGTGCCAAGGGGGACAGGGGACAATTTAACTATGGCTACACCTTC; CDR3: CAKGDRGQFNYGYTF
D: NA; size: NA; J: TRBJ1-2; V: TRBV4-1; DNA: TGCGCCAGCAGCCAAGATCCGCCAGGGGATACCTATGGCTACACCTTC; CDR3: CASSQDPPGDTYGYTF
D: NA; size: NA; J: TRBJ1-1; V: TRBV7-2; DNA: TGTGCCAGCAGCAGAGGGGTAGGGTGCAGGGTGAACACTGAAGCTTTCTTT; CDR3: CASSRGVGCRVNTEAFF
D: TRBD2; size: many; J: TRBJ2-1; V: TRBV20-1; DNA: TGCAGTGCTAGAGACGCAGCGGGGGCCTACAATGAGCAGTTCTTC; CDR3: CSARDAAGAYNEQFF
D: TRBD1; size: NA; J: TRBJ1-1; V: TRBV5-1; DNA: TGCGCCAGCAGCCCCGGACAGGGAAAAACTGAAGCTTTCTTT; CDR3: CASSPGQGKTEAFF
D: NA; size: few; J: TRBJ2-7; V: TRBV11-2; DNA: TGTGCCAGCAGCGGAACCGAGCAGTACTTC; CDR3: CASSGTEQYF
D: NA; size: many; J: TRBJ1-1; V: TRBV4-2; DNA: TGTGCCAGCAGCCAAGAGGCGGACACTGAAGCTTTCTTT; CDR3: CASSQEADTEAFF
D: NA; size: NA; J: TRBJ2-2; V: TRBV2; DNA: TGTGCCAGCAGTGACGACGCCGGGGAGCTGTTTTTT; CDR3: CASSDDAGELFF
D: TRBD1; size: few; J: TRBJ1-5; V: TRBV5-1; DNA: TGCGCCAGCAGCTGGGGGACAGGGGGCAATCAGCCCCAGCATTTT; CDR3: CASSWGTGGNQPQHF
D: TRBD2; size: many; J: TRBJ2-1; V: TRBV20-1; DNA: TGCAGTGCTGACACCACCGGGACTAGCGGGGTACAGTTCTTC; CDR3: CSADTTGTSGVQFF
D: NA; size: NA; J: TRBJ2-5; V: TRBV7-3; DNA: TGTGCCAGCAGCTTATCGGCCAGACCTTCAGAGACCCAGTACTTC; CDR3: CASSLSARPSETQYF
D: NA; size: few; J: TRBJ2-3; V: TRBV7-3; DNA: TGTGCCAGCAGCTTAACGGGGGGGCAAGTTGATACGCAGTATTTT; CDR3: CASSLTGGQVDTQYF
D: NA; size: NA; J: TRBJ1-5; V: TRBV27; DNA: TGTGCCAGCAGTTTACGGGGGGGCCGGCCCCAGCATTTT; CDR3: CASSLRGGRPQHF
D: NA; size: few; J: TRBJ1-1; V: TRBV4-2; DNA: TGTGCCAGCAGCCAGGCGCGGGGGATGAACACTGAAGCTTTCTTT; CDR3: CASSQARGMNTEAFF
D: TRBD1; size: few; J: TRBJ2-7; V: TRBV29-1; DNA: TGCAGCGTTGAATTGGACAGGGCCGGTTACGAGCAGTACTTC; CDR3: CSVELDRAGYEQYF
D: TRBD2; size: few; J: TRBJ2-3; V: TRBV29-1; DNA: TGCAGCGTTGAGGTTTGGGGCGGGGGGGCGTCAGATACGCAGTATTTT; CDR3: CSVEVWGGGASDTQYF
D: NA; size: NA; J: TRBJ2-1; V: TRBV6-2/TRBV6-3; DNA: TGTGCCAGGGGAACAGGGAACAATGAGCAGTTCTTC; CDR3: CARGTGNNEQFF
D: NA; size: NA; J: TRBJ2-5; V: TRBV7-9; DNA: TGTGCCAGCAGCTTAGCCAGGGGCCCCCAAGAGACCCAGTACTTC; CDR3: CASSLARGPQETQYF